Listed here are 11 T cell receptor beta chains from one sample, sequenced in a study of CD4 T cells in relation to SARS-CoV-2 and coronaviruses. Which antigens these TCRs recognize remains unknown. Before the COVID-19 pandemic, during about 2011-2019, CD4+ T cells were taken from unexposed donors. Isolation of CD4+ T cells took place after roughly nine days in culture. Measured with immunoSEQ multiplex PCR; TCRdb has only the in-frame clones, and not every one. The repertoire has 27,000 or so clones, around 78% of them found once; the top ten carry around a fifth. The sequenced material came from CD4+ T cells from PBMCs, cultured in vitro. These receptors all come from a human donor in good health.

This chain uses TRBV19 with TRBJ2-3; D might be TRBD1 or TRBD2, each matching 5 bases. V lost 6 bases to trimming and J lost 2 bases, with 18 bases between them. Germline CDR1 LNHDA, CDR2 SQIVND (reference sequence). CDR3 length: 16 residues. The CDR3 coding sequence is TGTGCCAGTAGCGACAGCGGCGGGCTCTACACAGATACGCAGTATTTT. Translating it yields CASSDSGGLYTDTQYF.

The V and J genes are TRBV19 and TRBJ2-5, with TRBD1 matching over 9 bases. The length of the CDR3 is 14 residues. The junction had 6 bases not matched to a gene; V was cut back by 5 bases and J by 5 bases. Germline lookup yields CDR1 LNHDA and CDR2 SQIVND (reference sequence). CDR3 protein: CASSPPDRGETQYF. CDR3 bases: TGTGCCAGTAGTCCCCCGGACAGGGGTGAGACCCAGTACTTC.

This clone was observed a handful of times. The chain links TRBV28 to TRBJ1-4, with TRBD1 as a possible D gene (6 bases). Germline values: CDR1 MDHEN, CDR2 SYDVKM. V dropped 6 bases and J dropped 4 bases, with 18 bases sitting between them. This CDR3 has 16 residues. The CDR3 loop is CASSAAGDGNNEKLFF. The CDR3 coding sequence is TGTGCCAGCAGCGCCGCAGGGGACGGGAATAATGAAAAACTGTTTTTT.

CDR3 residues: CASSPGAQGVTDTQYF. The CDR3 DNA follows: TGTGCCAGCAGCCCCGGTGCACAGGGGGTTACAGATACGCAGTATTTT. This chain joins TRBV9 and TRBJ2-3; 8 bases line up with TRBD1. This CDR3 has 16 residues. CDR1 and CDR2 (germline): SGDLS, YYNGEE. The ends lost 4 bases at V and 3 bases at J; junction bases unmatched: 10.

The table lists this clone with a few counts. The rearrangement links TRBV3-1 (or the pseudogene TRBV3-2) to TRBJ2-7; tentative D call: TRBD2 (7 bases). The CDR3 is made up of 11 amino acids. CDR1 is LGHDT and CDR2 is YNNKEL in the germline V gene (reference sequence). Deletions cut 8 bases from V and 5 bases from J, with 10 bases between. The CDR3 DNA reads TGTGCCAGCGGGGGGGCCAACGAGCAGTACTTC. Protein: CASGGANEQYF.

There are a few counts of this clone. V and J are TRBV11-3 and TRBJ2-2; 9 positions agree with TRBD2. This CDR3 region has 15 residues. Germline V gene lookup returns CDR1 SGHNT and CDR2 YENEEA. V was pared by 5 bases and J by 1 base, with 2 bases of the junction left unmatched. This CDR3 reads CASSPAGGNTGELFF. The CDR3 DNA sequence: TGTGCCAGCAGCCCAGCGGGAGGGAACACCGGGGAGCTGTTTTTT.

This chain uses TRBV19 with TRBJ2-5; D perhaps matches TRBD2 (6 bases). CDR3 length: 15 residues. Germline V lookup: CDR1 LNHDA, CDR2 SQIVND (reference sequence). Trimming cost V 5 bases and J 9 bases, with 22 bases left between them. CDR3 nucleotide sequence: TGTGCCAGTAGTCAAGGGTGGGAGGCCCTCCGGGCCCAGTACTTC. Protein product: CASSQGWEALRAQYF.

This clone was seen a few times. J is TRBJ2-3 and V is TRBV6-5; D is perhaps TRBD2 (5 bases). The CDR3 length is 14 residues. V dropped 2 bases and J dropped 4 bases, with 10 bases sitting between them. Germline V gene data show CDR1 as MNHEY and CDR2 as SVGAGI. CDR3 sequence (DNA): TGTGCCAGCAGTTACACCAGGCGGGCAGATACGCAGTATTTT. It yields the protein CASSYTRRADTQYF.

The chain uses TRBV11-2 and TRBJ2-7; TRBD1 matches at 9 bases. V was pared by 2 bases and J by 2 bases, with 4 bases of the junction left unmatched. CDR3 length: 15 residues. The germline V gene has CDR1 SGHAT and CDR2 FQNNGV. CDR3 protein: CASSLLQGAPYEQYF. The CDR3 DNA reads as TGTGCCAGCAGCTTACTACAGGGGGCCCCCTACGAGCAGTACTTC.

This clone was recorded once. The chain uses TRBV6-5 and TRBJ1-3; D remains ambiguous. The V gene lost 6 bases and the J gene lost 0 bases, with 12 bases spanning the gap. CDR3 length: 15 residues. CDR1 is MNHEY and CDR2 is SVGAGI in the germline V gene. Written as DNA, the CDR3 is TGTGCCAGCAGAGCCTCTGAGGGCTCTGGAAACACCATATATTTT. This translates into CASRASEGSGNTIYF.

This sequence joins TRBV2 and TRBJ2-5; D perhaps matches TRBD1 (5 bases). CDR3 length equals 13 residues. Looked up from germline, CDR1 is SNHLY and CDR2 is FYNNEI. Trimming took 6 bases from V and 4 from J, leaving 12 bases between them. CDR3 sequence reads: CASSLDSLETQYF. In DNA form, the CDR3 reads TGTGCCAGCAGCCTAGACAGTCTAGAGACCCAGTACTTC.